One sample yielded the 4 T cell receptor beta chains listed below, sequenced in a study of T-cell memory formation after mild COVID-19. From the 5' RACE reads, TCRdb called clonotypes with MiXCR, one entry per CDR3 protein. The data show 350,000 to 550,000 distinct CDR3 sequences, with around 17% seen just once and roughly a fifth held by the top ten. The specimen was PBMCs or a T cell subset sorted from them (not recorded which). These receptors were obtained from a man between 18 and 29 years old who had mild COVID-19 (a few samples of this study predate the infection). Cell type and time point are not known.

This clonotype has at least ten counts. V and J are TRBV20-1 and TRBJ1-2; tentative D call: TRBD1 (5 bases). CDR3 size: 13 residues. The V gene's germline CDR1 is DFQATT and CDR2 SNEGSKA (reference sequence). V was trimmed by 1 base and J by 8 bases, leaving 14 bases between them. The CDR3 reads CSARVNGDWGYTF. CDR3 coding DNA: TGCAGTGCTAGAGTAAATGGGGACTGGGGCTACACCTTC.

This clonotype has only a few counts. Compared with germline, one end of the junction differs, possibly owing to a read error. This sequence joins TRBV4-3 and TRBJ1-6, with D uncertain. This CDR3 has 13 amino acids. Germline V gene lookup returns CDR1 LGHNA and CDR2 YSLEER. This CDR3 is CASSQDLFSPLNF. The CDR3 DNA reads as TGCGCCAGCAGCCAAGATCTATTTTCACCCCTCAACTTT.

This clonotype appeared a few times. The CDR3 region has the DNA TGCGCCAGCAGCCAAGCTCGGACCACAGATACGCAGTATTTT. Translated, it gives CASSQARTTDTQYF. The chain carries TRBV4-3 and TRBJ2-3; D not certain. Trimming left V 1 base short and J 2 bases short, with 7 bases between. Germline assignment: CDR1 LGHNA and CDR2 YSLEER. This CDR3 has 14 amino acids.

This clonotype came up a few times. This sequence joins TRBV7-2 and TRBJ2-2, with TRBD1 as a possible D gene (6 bases). The CDR3 spans 15 residues. Trimming left V 5 bases short and J 0 bases short, with 10 bases between. Germline V gene data show CDR1 as SGHTA and CDR2 as FQGNSA. The CDR3 nucleotides are TGTGCCAGCAGCCGGGGACAACCGAACACCGGGGAGCTGTTTTTT. This codes for CASSRGQPNTGELFF. The full variable domain, its missing parts supplied by reference TRBV7-2 and TRBJ2-2, is GAGVSQSPSNKVTEKGKDVELRCDPISGHTALYWYRQSLGQGLEFLIYFQGNSAPDKSGLPSDRFSAERTGGSVSTLTIQRTQQEDSAVYLCASSRGQPNTGELFFGEGSRLTVL.